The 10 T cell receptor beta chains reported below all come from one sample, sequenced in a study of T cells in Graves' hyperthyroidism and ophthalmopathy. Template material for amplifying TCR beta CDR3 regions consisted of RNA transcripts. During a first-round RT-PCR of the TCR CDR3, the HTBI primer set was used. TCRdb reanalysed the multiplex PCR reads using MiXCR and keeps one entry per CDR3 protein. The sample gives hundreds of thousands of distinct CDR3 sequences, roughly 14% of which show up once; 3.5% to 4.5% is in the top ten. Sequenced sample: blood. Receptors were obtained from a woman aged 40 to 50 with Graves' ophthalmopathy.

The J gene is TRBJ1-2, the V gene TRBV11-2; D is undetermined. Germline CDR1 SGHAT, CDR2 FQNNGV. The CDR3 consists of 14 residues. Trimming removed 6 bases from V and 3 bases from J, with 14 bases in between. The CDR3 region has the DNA TGTGCCAGCAGTTCCGACGGGGAGCACTATGGCTACACCTTC. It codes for CASSSDGEHYGYTF.

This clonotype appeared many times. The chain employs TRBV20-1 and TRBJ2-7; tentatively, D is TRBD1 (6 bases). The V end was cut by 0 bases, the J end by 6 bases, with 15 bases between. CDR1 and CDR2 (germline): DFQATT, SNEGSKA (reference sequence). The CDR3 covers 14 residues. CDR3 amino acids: CSARDRGGGLEQYF. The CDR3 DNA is TGCAGTGCTAGAGACAGGGGCGGCGGGCTCGAGCAGTACTTC.

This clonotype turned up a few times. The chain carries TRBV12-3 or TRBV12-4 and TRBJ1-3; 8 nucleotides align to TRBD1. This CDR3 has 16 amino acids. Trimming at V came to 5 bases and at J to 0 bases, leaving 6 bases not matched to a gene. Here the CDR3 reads CASSGGQVLSGNTIYF. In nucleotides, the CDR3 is TGTGCCAGCAGTGGGGGACAGGTTCTCTCTGGAAACACCATATATTTT.

The CDR3 DNA reads as TGTGCCACCGAGCGGGAGGGCCTCGAGCAGTACTTC. Its translation is CATEREGLEQYF. This rearrangement joins TRBV28 to TRBJ2-7; 10 bases are shared with TRBD2. Germline assignment: CDR1 MDHEN and CDR2 SYDVKM. The junction had 6 bases not matched to a gene; V was cut back by 10 bases and J by 6 bases. The CDR3 is 12 residues long.

CDR3 region: CASSREVAAGEQYF. DNA of the CDR3: TGCGCCAGCAGCCGCGAAGTAGCTGCGGGCGAGCAGTACTTC. V usage is TRBV4-1 and J usage is TRBJ2-7, with a weak D call TRBD2 (5 bases). From germline, CDR1 is MGHRA and CDR2 YSYEKL. CDR3 length equals 14 residues. V shed 4 bases and J shed 6 bases, with 16 bases lying between them.

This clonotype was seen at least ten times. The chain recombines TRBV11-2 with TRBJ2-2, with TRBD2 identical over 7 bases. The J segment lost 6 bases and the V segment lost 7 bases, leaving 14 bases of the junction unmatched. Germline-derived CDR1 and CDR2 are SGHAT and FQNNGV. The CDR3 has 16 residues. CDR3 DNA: TGTGCCAGCACCAGGAGGGAGGGCCATCAGGCCGGGGAGCTGTTTTTT. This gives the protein CASTRREGHQAGELFF.

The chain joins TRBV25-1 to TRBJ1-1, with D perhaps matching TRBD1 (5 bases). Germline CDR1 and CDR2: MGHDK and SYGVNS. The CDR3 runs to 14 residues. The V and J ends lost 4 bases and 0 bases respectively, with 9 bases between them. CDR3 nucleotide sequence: TGTGCCAGCAGTGCTGGAGGGGTGAACACTGAAGCTTTCTTT. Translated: CASSAGGVNTEAFF.

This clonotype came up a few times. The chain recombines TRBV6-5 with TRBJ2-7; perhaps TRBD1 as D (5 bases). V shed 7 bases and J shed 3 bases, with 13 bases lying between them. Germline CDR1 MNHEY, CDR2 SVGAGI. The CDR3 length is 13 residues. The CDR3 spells CASITETDYEQYF. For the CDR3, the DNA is TGTGCCAGCATCACCGAGACAGACTACGAGCAGTACTTC.

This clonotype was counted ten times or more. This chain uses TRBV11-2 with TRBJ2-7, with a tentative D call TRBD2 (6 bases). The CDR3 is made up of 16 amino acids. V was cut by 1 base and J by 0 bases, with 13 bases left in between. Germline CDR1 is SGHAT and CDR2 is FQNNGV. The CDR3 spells CASSLVERVSSYEQYF. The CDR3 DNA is TGTGCCAGCAGCTTAGTGGAGCGGGTAAGCTCCTACGAGCAGTACTTC.

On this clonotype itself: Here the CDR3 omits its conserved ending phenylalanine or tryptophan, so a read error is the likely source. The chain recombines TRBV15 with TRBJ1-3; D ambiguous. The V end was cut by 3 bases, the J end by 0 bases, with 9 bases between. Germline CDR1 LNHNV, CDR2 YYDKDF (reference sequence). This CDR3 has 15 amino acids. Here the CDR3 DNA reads TGTGCCACCAGCAGTGGGATGAACTCTGGAAACACCATATATCTT. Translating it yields CATSSGMNSGNTIYL.